The present T cell receptor (beta chain) was sequenced within a study of vaccination and CD4 T cells after COVID-19. About the research overall: For control cultures, the treatment was a CEFX pool, an HIV-1 Nef pool, or no peptide. Study results and limitations: The authors identified 304 of 307 vaccine-specific clones in convalescent patients as spike mono-reactive.

A few counts support this clonotype. Its antigen remains unknown. Time point here: late sampling 161 to 241 days after vaccination in three convalescent patients. As to treatment: roughly 10-day PBMC culture with coronavirus spike peptide pools or control peptides (ViraFEST assay). Cells received half-medium changes with fresh IL-2 medium on days 3 and 7. The Oncomine TCR Beta short-read assay sequenced DNA from cultured CD4+ T cells. A single record per CDR3 protein comes from TCRdb applying MiXCR to the PCR reads. The sample carries approximately 21,000 distinct CDR3 sequences, 43% recorded once. CDR1 is LNHDA and CDR2 is SQIVND in the germline V gene (reference sequence). V was trimmed by 3 bases and J by 7 bases, leaving 16 bases between them. The CDR3 length is 14 residues.

This sequence originates from a human donor who had recovered from COVID-19. Sequencing was performed on CD4+ T cells from blood, cultured in vitro, taken about 7 months after SARS-CoV-2 vaccination. The chain is built from TRBV19 and TRBJ2-7, with a weak D call TRBD2 (6 bases). The CDR3 loop reads CASSIAASDGEQYF. The CDR3 DNA follows: TGTGCCAGTAGTATTGCGGCTAGCGATGGGGAGCAGTACTTC. Full variable domain (missing parts from reference TRBV19 and TRBJ2-7): DGGITQSPKYLFRKEGQNVTLSCEQNLNHDAMYWYRQDPGQGLRLIYYSQIVNDFQKGDIAEGYSVSREKKESFPLTVTSAQKNPTAFYLCASSIAASDGEQYFGPGTRLTVT.